This TCR beta chain appears in the sequencing data of a study of T cells in Graves' hyperthyroidism and ophthalmopathy. Study outcomes and limitations: Ophthalmopathy prediction by the model preceded onset by a median about 6.8 months. Most thyroid clonotypes that were expanded above 0.001 also turned up in blood.

Notes on this clonotype: Antigen specificity is unknown.

Between the trimmed V and J ends, which lost 6 bases and 3 bases, there was a span of 12 bases. CDR3 length equals 13 residues. From germline, CDR1 is LNHNV and CDR2 YYDKDF (reference sequence). An absence of ophthalmopathy progression within 18 months meant stable Graves' hyperthyroidism. Patients aged 18 to 65 had newly diagnosed hyperthyroidism lasting under 2 months. Amplified TCR beta CDR3 regions derived from RNA transcripts. HTBI primers were employed in a first-round RT-PCR of the TCR CDR3. MiXCR, run by TCRdb on the multiplex PCR reads, gives a single entry per CDR3 protein. This sample has 300,000 to 500,000 distinct CDR3 sequences, with around 14% found just once.

This TCR was sampled from a woman aged 25-40 years with Graves' hyperthyroidism. Material: blood. This rearrangement joins TRBV15 to TRBJ2-7, with D tentatively TRBD2 (6 bases). CDR3 DNA: TGTGCCACCAGATCGGGAGTGAGCTACGAGCAGTACTTC. This translates into CATRSGVSYEQYF.